This T cell receptor beta chain was captured by sequencing in a study of prognosis after radiotherapy for stage I lung cancer. Across the whole study: It was considered that all non-small cell lung cancer patients were medically inoperable.

This clonotype was seen at least ten times. With 2 bases removed from V and 8 bases from J, the gap between germline ends came to 13 bases. CDR3 length: 15 residues. CDR1 SEHNR and CDR2 FQNEAQ come from the germline V gene (reference sequence). Amplicons of TCR beta CDR3 were generated from genomic DNA by two-round multiplex PCR. First-round PCR used primers specific to each TRBV and TRBJ gene. TCRdb re-called the multiplex PCR reads with MiXCR, one entry per CDR3 protein. The sample contains some 17,000 distinct CDR3 sequences, roughly 28% of which appear only once. Here the sequenced sample was PBMCs, taken before or after stereotactic body radiation therapy (not recorded which). The TCR sequence derives from a donor aged 50 or older with non-small cell lung cancer. This chain links TRBV7-9 with TRBJ1-6; TRBD1 might be the D (6 bases). For the CDR3, the DNA is TGTGCCAGCAGCTTATCTGTCAGGGGAGATTCACCCCTCCACTTT. This encodes CASSLSVRGDSPLHF.